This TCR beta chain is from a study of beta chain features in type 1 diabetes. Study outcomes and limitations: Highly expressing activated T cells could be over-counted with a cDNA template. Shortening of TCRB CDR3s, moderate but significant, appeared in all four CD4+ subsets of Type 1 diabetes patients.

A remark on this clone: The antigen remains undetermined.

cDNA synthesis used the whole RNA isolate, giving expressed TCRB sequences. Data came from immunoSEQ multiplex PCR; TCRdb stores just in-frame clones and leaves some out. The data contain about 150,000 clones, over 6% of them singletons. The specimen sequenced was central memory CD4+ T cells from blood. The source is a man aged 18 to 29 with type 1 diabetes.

Here the CDR3 reads CASSANLAGEQFF. In DNA, the CDR3 is TGTGCCAGCAGCGCCAACCTAGCGGGCGAGCAGTTCTTC. The rearrangement links TRBV11-3 to TRBJ2-1, with 8 nucleotides matching TRBD2. CDR3 length equals 13 residues. The V gene end was trimmed by 5 bases and the J gene end by 10 bases; junction bases not matched to a gene: 7. Looked up from germline, CDR1 is SGHNT and CDR2 is YENEEA.